The clone carrying this T cell receptor beta chain was detected many times. The antigen remains unidentified. Other autoimmune diseases, uncontrolled infections, pregnancy or lactation led to the exclusion of patients. Clinicians made diagnoses from clinical symptoms, serum thyroxine, TRAb, thyroid ultrasound and orbital computed tomography. The authors amplified TCR beta CDR3 regions from RNA transcripts. After a first-round RT-PCR with HTBI primers, a second-round multiplex PCR was run. One entry per CDR3 protein results from TCRdb running MiXCR on the multiplex PCR reads. The sample yields around 1,000,000 distinct CDR3 sequences, 36% seen once. The data originate from a study of Graves' ophthalmopathy and Graves' hyperthyroidism. Study-wide results and limits: The 13-signature model separated ophthalmopathy from stable hyperthyroidism at around 88% sensitivity and around 80% specificity.

CDR1 WSHSY and CDR2 SAAADI come from the germline V gene. With 8 bases removed from V and 2 bases from J, the gap between germline ends came to 18 bases. The CDR3 contains 15 residues. The gene calls are TRBV10-2 and TRBJ1-1; weak D call: TRBD1 (5 bases). Sample: peripheral blood or thyroid tissue (not recorded which). The sequence was obtained from an adult man with Graves' hyperthyroidism. The CDR3 region is CASCWGLQENTEAFF. The CDR3 DNA sequence: TGCGCCAGCTGTTGGGGCCTACAGGAAAACACTGAAGCTTTCTTT.